This TCR beta chain was documented in a study of T cells in Graves' hyperthyroidism and ophthalmopathy. The study's findings and limits: By a 13 V-J model, ophthalmopathy was set apart from stable hyperthyroidism. Clonotypes that were expanded in thyroid above 0.001 mostly appeared in blood too.

This clonotype showed up just a few times. As yet, its antigen is unknown. Germline V CDR1 and CDR2: SGHNT, YENEEA. The V end was cut by 4 bases, the J end by 6 bases, with 16 bases between. The CDR3 spans 15 residues. Participants, patients aged 18 to 65, had newly diagnosed hyperthyroidism with a duration under 2 months. The study based diagnoses on clinical symptoms, serum thyroxine and TRAb, thyroid ultrasound and orbital computed tomography. The CDR3 regions of TCR beta were amplified from RNA transcripts. TCR CDR3 regions were first amplified by RT-PCR with HTBI primers. TCRdb reprocessed the multiplex PCR reads via MiXCR and lists one record per CDR3 protein. Altogether a few hundred thousand distinct CDR3 sequences are present, 15% being singletons, with the ten largest covering around a third.

The origin of this receptor is a woman in her 30s with Graves' hyperthyroidism. The V and J genes are TRBV11-3 and TRBJ2-1; D may correspond to TRBD1 or TRBD2 (5 bases each). The specimen sequenced was blood. CDR3 bases: TGTGCCAGCAGCTCCCAGGCAGGGAGTTCCAATGAGCAGTTCTTC. Its translation: CASSSQAGSSNEQFF.